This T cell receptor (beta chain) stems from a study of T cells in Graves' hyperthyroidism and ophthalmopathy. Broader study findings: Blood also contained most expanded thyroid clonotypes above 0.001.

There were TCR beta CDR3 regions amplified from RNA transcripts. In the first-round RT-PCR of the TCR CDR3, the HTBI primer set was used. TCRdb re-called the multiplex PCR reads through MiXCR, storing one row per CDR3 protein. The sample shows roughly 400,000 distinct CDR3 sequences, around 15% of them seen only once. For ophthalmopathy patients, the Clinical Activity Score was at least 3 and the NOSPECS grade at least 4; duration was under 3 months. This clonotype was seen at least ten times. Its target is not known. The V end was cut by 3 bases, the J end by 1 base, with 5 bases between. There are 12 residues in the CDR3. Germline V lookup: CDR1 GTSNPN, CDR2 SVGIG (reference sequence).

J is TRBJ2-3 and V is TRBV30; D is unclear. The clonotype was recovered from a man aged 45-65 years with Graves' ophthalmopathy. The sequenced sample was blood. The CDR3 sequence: CAWSRGTDTQYF. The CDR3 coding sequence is TGTGCCTGGAGCCGGGGCACAGATACGCAGTATTTT.